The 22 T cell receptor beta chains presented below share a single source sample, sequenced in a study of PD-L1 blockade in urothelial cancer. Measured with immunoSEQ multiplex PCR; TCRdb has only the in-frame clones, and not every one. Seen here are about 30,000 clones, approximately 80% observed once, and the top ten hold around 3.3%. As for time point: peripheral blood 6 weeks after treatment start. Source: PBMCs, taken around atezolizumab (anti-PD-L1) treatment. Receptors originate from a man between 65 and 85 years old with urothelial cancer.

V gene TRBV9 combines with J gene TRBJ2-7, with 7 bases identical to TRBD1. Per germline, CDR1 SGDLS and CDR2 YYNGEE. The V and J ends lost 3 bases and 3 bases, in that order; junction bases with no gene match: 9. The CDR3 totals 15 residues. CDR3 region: CASSARQGPGYEQYF. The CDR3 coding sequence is TGTGCCAGCAGCGCTAGACAGGGTCCGGGCTACGAGCAGTACTTC.

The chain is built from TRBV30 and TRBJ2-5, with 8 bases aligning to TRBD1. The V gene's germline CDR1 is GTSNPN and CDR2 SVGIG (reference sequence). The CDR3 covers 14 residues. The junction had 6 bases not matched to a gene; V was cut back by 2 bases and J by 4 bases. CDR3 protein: CAWSTGQGVETQYF. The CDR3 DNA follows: TGTGCCTGGAGTACCGGACAGGGTGTAGAGACCCAGTACTTC.

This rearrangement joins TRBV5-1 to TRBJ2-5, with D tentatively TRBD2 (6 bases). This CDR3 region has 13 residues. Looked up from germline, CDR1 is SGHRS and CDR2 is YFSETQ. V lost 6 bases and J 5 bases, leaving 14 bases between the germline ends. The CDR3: CASKRSGGETQYF. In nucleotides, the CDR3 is TGCGCCAGCAAACGAAGTGGGGGGGAGACCCAGTACTTC.

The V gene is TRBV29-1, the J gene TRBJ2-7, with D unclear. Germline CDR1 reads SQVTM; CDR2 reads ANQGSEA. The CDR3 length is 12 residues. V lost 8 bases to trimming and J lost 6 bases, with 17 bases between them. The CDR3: CSYHGFGGEQYF. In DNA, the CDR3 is TGCAGCTATCATGGATTTGGCGGCGAGCAGTACTTC.

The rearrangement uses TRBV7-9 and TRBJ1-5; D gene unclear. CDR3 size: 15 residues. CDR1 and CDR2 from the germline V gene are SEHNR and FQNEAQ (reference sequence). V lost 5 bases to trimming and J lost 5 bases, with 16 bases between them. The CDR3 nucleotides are TGTGCCAGCAGCCCTGGAGGGTTGAGCTATCAGCCCCAGCATTTT. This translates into CASSPGGLSYQPQHF.

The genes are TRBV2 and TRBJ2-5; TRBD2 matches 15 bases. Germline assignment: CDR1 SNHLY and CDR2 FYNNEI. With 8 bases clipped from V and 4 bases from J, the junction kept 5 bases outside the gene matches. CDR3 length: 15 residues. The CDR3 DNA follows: TGTGCCAGCGGACTAGCGGGAGGGCCGGGAGAGACCCAGTACTTC. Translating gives CASGLAGGPGETQYF. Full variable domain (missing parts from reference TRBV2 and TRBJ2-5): EPEVTQTPSHQVTQMGQEVILRCVPISNHLYFYWYRQILGQKVEFLVSFYNNEISEKSEIFDDQFSVERPDGSNFTLKIRSTKLEDSAMYFCASGLAGGPGETQYFGPGTRLLVL.

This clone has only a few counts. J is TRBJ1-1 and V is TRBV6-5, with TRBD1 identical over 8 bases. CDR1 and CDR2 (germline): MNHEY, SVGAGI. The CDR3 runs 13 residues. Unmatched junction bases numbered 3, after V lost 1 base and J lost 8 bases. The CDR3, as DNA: TGTGCCAGCAGTTACTTTACAGGGGGGGAAGCTTTCTTT. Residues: CASSYFTGGEAFF.

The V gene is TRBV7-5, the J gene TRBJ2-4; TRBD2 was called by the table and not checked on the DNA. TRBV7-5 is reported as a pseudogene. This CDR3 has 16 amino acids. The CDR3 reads CARSSGLVIAKNIQYF. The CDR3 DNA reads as TGTGCCAGAAGCTCTGGACTAGTTATAGCCAAAAACATTCAGTACTTC.

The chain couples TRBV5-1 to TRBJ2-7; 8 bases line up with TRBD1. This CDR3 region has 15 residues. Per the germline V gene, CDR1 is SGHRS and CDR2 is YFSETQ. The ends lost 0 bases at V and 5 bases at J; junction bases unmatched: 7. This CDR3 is CASSLVRTGRDEQYF. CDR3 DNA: TGCGCCAGCAGCTTGGTTAGGACAGGGCGAGACGAGCAGTACTTC.

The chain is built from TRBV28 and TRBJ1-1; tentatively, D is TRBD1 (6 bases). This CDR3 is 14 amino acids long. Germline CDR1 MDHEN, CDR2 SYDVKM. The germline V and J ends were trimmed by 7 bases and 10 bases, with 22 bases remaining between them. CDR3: CASKLQGHNAGAFF. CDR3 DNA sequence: TGTGCCAGCAAGCTACAGGGCCATAACGCGGGAGCTTTCTTT.

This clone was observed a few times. For the CDR3, the DNA is TGCAGCGTTGAGGAGGGAAAAAGCACAGATACGCAGTATTTT. Its translation is CSVEEGKSTDTQYF. The chain uses TRBV29-1 and TRBJ2-3; D perhaps matches TRBD2 (6 bases). Trimming pared 3 bases from V and 0 bases from J, leaving 10 bases between. Germline CDR1 and CDR2: SQVTM and ANQGSEA. The CDR3 consists of 14 residues.

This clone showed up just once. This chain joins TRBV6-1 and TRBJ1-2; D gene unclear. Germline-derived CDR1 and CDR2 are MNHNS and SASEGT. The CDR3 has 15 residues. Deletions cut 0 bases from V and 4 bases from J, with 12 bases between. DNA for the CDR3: TGTGCCAGCAGTGAAGCGGAGGGTCGGCTCTATGGCTACACCTTC. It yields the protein CASSEAEGRLYGYTF.

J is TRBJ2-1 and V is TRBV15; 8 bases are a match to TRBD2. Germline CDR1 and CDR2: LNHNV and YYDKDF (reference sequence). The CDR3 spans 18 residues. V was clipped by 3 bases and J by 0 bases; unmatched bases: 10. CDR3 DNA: TGTGCCACCAGCAGCTCGCAATATGGGACTAGCTCCTACAATGAGCAGTTCTTC. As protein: CATSSSQYGTSSYNEQFF.

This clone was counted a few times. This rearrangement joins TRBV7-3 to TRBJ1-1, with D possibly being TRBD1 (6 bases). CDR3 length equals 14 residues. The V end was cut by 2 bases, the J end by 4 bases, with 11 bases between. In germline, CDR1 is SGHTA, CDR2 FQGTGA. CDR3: CASSLEGRGTEAFF. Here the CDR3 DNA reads TGTGCCAGCAGCTTAGAGGGCAGGGGCACTGAAGCTTTCTTT.

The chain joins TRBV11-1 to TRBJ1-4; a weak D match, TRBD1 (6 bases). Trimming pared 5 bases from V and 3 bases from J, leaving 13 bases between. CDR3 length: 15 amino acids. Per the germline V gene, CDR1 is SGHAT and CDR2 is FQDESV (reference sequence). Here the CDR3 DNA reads TGTGCCAGCAGCCTGACGGGACAAGCTAATGAAAAACTGTTTTTT. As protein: CASSLTGQANEKLFF.

CDR3 region: CASSYTQGIGEQFF. The CDR3 DNA sequence: TGTGCCAGCAGTTATACGCAGGGAATTGGGGAGCAGTTCTTC. The chain recombines TRBV6-1 with TRBJ2-1; possibly TRBD1 for D (5 bases). Germline V gene sequence: CDR1 MNHNS, CDR2 SASEGT. V was shortened by 5 bases and J by 10 bases, with 18 bases between the two germline ends. The CDR3 is made up of 14 amino acids.

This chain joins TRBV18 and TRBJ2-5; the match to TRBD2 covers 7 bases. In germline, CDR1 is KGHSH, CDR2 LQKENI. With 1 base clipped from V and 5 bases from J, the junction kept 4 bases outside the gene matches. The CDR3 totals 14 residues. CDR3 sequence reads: CASSPRAGTETQYF. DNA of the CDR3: TGTGCCAGCTCACCACGAGCGGGAACTGAGACCCAGTACTTC.

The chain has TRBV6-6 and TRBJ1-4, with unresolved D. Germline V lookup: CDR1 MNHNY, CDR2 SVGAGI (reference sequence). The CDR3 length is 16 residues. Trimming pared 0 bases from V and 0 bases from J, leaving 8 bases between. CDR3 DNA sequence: TGTGCCAGCAGTTACTCGAGGGCCTCAACTAATGAAAAACTGTTTTTT. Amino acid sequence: CASSYSRASTNEKLFF.

Written as DNA, the CDR3 is TGTGCCAGCAGTGATTGGACAGGGGGCTCCTACGAGCAGTACTTC. Encoded protein: CASSDWTGGSYEQYF. The gene calls are TRBV25-1 and TRBJ2-7; TRBD1 agrees at 10 bases. CDR1 and CDR2 (germline): MGHDK, SYGVNS. The CDR3 has 15 amino acids. Trimming took 3 bases from V and 0 from J; bases not matched to a gene: 2.

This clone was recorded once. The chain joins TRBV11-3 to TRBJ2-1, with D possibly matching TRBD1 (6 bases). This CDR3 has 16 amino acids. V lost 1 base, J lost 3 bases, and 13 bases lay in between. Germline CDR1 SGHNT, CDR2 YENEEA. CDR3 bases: TGTGCCAGCAGCTTAGTGGCAGGGGCGGACTACAATGAGCAGTTCTTC. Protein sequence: CASSLVAGADYNEQFF.

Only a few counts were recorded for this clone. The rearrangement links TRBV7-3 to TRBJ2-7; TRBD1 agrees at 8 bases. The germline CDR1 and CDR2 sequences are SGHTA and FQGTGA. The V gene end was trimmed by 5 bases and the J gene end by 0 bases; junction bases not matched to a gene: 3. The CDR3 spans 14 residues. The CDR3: CASSLGTGSYEQYF. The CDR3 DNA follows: TGTGCCAGCAGCCTCGGGACAGGCTCCTACGAGCAGTACTTC.

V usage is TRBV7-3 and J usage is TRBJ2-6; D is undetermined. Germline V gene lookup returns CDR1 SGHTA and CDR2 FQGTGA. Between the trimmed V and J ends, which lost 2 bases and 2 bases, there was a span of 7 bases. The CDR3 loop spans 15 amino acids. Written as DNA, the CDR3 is TGTGCCAGCAGCTTAGGGCAGGCTGGGGCCAACGTCCTGACTTTC. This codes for CASSLGQAGANVLTF.